The clone carrying this T cell receptor (beta chain) was recorded at least ten times. These data come from a study of T cells in Graves' hyperthyroidism and ophthalmopathy. The length of the CDR3 is 13 residues. V was clipped by 3 bases and J by 9 bases; unmatched bases: 6. Germline V gene sequence: CDR1 SGHNT, CDR2 YYREEE (reference sequence). RNA transcripts gave rise to amplified TCR beta CDR3 regions. Primed by the HTBI set, a first-round RT-PCR was run on the TCR CDR3. TCRdb re-derived calls from the multiplex PCR reads in MiXCR, one entry per CDR3 protein. The sample consists of under 300,000 distinct CDR3 sequences, 13% to 15% of them appearing once.

This chain joins TRBV5-4 and TRBJ2-1; 7 positions agree with TRBD2. Sequencing was carried out using blood. The TCR was taken from a woman in her forties with Graves' hyperthyroidism that later progressed to Graves' ophthalmopathy. CDR3 bases: TGTGCCAGCAGCTACGCGACTAGCAGTGAGCAGTTCTTC. Protein: CASSYATSSEQFF. The complete variable domain, with remaining parts taken from reference TRBV5-4 and TRBJ2-1, reads ETGVTQSPTHLIKTRGQQVTLRCSSQSGHNTVSWYQQALGQGPQFIFQYYREEENGRGNFPPRFSGLQFPNYSSELNVNALELDDSALYLCASSYATSSEQFFGPGTRLTVL.